A selection of T cell receptor beta chains follows, all from one sample in a study of T-cell memory formation after mild COVID-19. MiXCR, run by TCRdb on the 5' RACE reads, gives a single entry per CDR3 protein. This table has about 430,000 distinct CDR3 sequences, about 20% appearing once. The specimen sequenced was PBMCs or a T cell subset sorted from them (not recorded which). The source is a man aged 18-30 years who had mild COVID-19 (a few samples of this study predate the infection). Cell type and time point are not known. Both conserved end residues are part of each CDR3. A D gene is named only where the DNA matches it firmly. The size of a clone is reported for some rows only, either as once, few or many, or as a class for expanded clones.

DNA	CDR3	size	J	V	D
TGCAGCGTTGTGGGGACAGCGAGCCCCTACGAGCAGTACTTC	CSVVGTASPYEQYF	once	TRBJ2-7	TRBV29-1	TRBD1
TGTGCCAGCAGCGGCTACATGGGAGGGAATTCACCCCTCCACTTT	CASSGYMGGNSPLHF	NA	TRBJ1-6	TRBV5-4	NA
TGCGCCAGCAGCCAAGAGGTGTACCTCTCCTACGAGCAGTACTTC	CASSQEVYLSYEQYF	few	TRBJ2-7	TRBV4-1	NA
TGTGCCAGCGGGCGAGGGACACAGGAGTACAATGAGCAGTTCTTC	CASGRGTQEYNEQFF	few	TRBJ2-1	TRBV12-3/TRBV12-4	NA
TGTGCCAGCTCAACGGACAGAGCCCGTGGCTACACCTTC	CASSTDRARGYTF	NA	TRBJ1-2	TRBV18	NA
TGCGCCAGCAGCCAAGACGCAGGTTATGCTGAAGCTTTCTTT	CASSQDAGYAEAFF	NA	TRBJ1-1	TRBV4-3	NA
TGTGCCAGCAGCTCCTCGGTACTGAGCAATCAGCCCCAGCATTTT	CASSSSVLSNQPQHF	NA	TRBJ1-5	TRBV5-6	NA
TGCGCCAGCAGCCAAGCCCTCGGGGAGCTGTTTTTT	CASSQALGELFF	few	TRBJ2-2	TRBV4-1	NA
TGTGCCAGCAGTTACTCCGTTAATCAGCCCCAGCATTTT	CASSYSVNQPQHF	few	TRBJ1-5	TRBV6-5	NA
TGTGCCATCAGTGGGGGGCGGGACAGGGCGTCCGAGCAGTACTTC	CAISGGRDRASEQYF	many	TRBJ2-7	TRBV10-3	TRBD1
TGTGCCAGCACCTTAGGATGGACAGGGGAAGGAATCACTGAAGCTTTCTTT	CASTLGWTGEGITEAFF	NA	TRBJ1-1	TRBV6-5	TRBD1
TGTGCCAGCAGCCATTGGGGAGCGCGTAGGAACACTGAAGCTTTCTTT	CASSHWGARRNTEAFF	few	TRBJ1-1	TRBV3-1	NA
TGTGCCAGCAGTTTCGGGGCAGGGGCAGGTGAAGGCTACACCTTC	CASSFGAGAGEGYTF	NA	TRBJ1-2	TRBV28	NA
TGCAGCGTTGAAGACCGGAGGACTGAAGCTTTCTTT	CSVEDRRTEAFF	few	TRBJ1-1	TRBV29-1	NA
TGTGCCAGCAGCCCCGGAGGGGGCGGCCGGGAGACCCAGTACTTC	CASSPGGGGRETQYF	NA	TRBJ2-5	TRBV9	NA
TGCAGTGCTAAAGGCCCGGCGCTGAACCAAGAGACCCAGTACTTC	CSAKGPALNQETQYF	few	TRBJ2-5	TRBV20-1	NA
TGCAGTGCTCCGACAGGGGTAGGTGAGCAGTTCTTC	CSAPTGVGEQFF	NA	TRBJ2-1	TRBV20-1	TRBD1
TGTGTCAGCAGCCCCCGGAGCGGGGGGGAGACCCAGTACTTC	CVSSPRSGGETQYF	NA	TRBJ2-5	TRBV6-5	TRBD2
TGTGCCACCAGGGGGACCACAGATACGCAGTATTTT	CATRGTTDTQYF	few	TRBJ2-3	TRBV24-1	NA
TGTGCCAGCAGCTTGGACAGGGCAGCAGATAATGAAAAACTGTTTTTT	CASSLDRAADNEKLFF	NA	TRBJ1-4	TRBV7-9	TRBD1
TGCGCCAGCAGCCAAGAAAAGAGACAGGGGAGCTATGGCTACACCTTC	CASSQEKRQGSYGYTF	few	TRBJ1-2	TRBV4-1	TRBD1
TGTGCCAGCAGCCGACACTACCACGAGACCCAGTACTTC	CASSRHYHETQYF	NA	TRBJ2-5	TRBV7-3	NA
TGCAGTGCTAGAGCTACAGGGTACAGTTTCTATTCACCCCTCCACTTT	CSARATGYSFYSPLHF	NA	TRBJ1-6	TRBV20-1	NA
TGTGCCAGCAGCCCGCGCGCCTTAGAGACCCAGTACTTC	CASSPRALETQYF	few	TRBJ2-5	TRBV7-2	NA
TGTGCCAGCAGCCCCTATGGAGGGGAGCCCCTCTATGGCTACACCTTC	CASSPYGGEPLYGYTF	few	TRBJ1-2	TRBV7-2	NA